This TCR beta chain appears in the sequencing data of a study of identical twins. Study findings and constraints: Analyses based on zero insertions could be partly confounded by invariant MAIT and iNKT cells. A lower insertion count was a feature of abundant cord blood beta clonotypes, with no such feature in memory repertoires.

On this clonotype: Its antigen is not known.

TCRdb called the 5' RACE reads again in MiXCR, with one record for every CDR3 protein. In the table there are a few hundred thousand distinct CDR3 sequences, around 9% of which are singletons. The CDR3 length is 13 residues. The germline V and J ends were trimmed by 5 bases and 3 bases, with 8 bases remaining between them. Germline-derived CDR1 and CDR2 are KGHDR and SFDVKD. This chain uses TRBV24-1 with TRBJ2-3; the D is unclear. Input material: naive T cells sorted from blood. This TCR was sampled from a woman aged 50 to 60 in good health. This CDR3 is CATSALGTDTQYF. As DNA, the CDR3 is TGTGCCACCAGTGCCCTGGGAACAGATACGCAGTATTTT.